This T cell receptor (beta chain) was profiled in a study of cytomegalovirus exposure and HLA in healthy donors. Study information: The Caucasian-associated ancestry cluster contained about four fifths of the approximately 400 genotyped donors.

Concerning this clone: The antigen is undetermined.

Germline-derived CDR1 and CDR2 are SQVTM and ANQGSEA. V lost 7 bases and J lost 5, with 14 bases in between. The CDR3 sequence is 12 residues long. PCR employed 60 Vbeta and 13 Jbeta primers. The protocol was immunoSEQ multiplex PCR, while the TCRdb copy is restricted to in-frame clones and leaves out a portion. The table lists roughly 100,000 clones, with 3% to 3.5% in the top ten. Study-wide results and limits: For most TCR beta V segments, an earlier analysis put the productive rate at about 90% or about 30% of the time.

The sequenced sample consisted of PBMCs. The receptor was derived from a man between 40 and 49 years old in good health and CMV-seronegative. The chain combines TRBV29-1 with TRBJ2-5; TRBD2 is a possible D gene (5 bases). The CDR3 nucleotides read TGCAGCGGAAGGACGGGCGGGGAGACCCAGTACTTC. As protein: CSGRTGGETQYF. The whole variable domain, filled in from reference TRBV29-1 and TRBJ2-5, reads SAVISQKPSRDICQRGTSLTIQCQVDSQVTMMFWYRQQPGQSLTLIATANQGSEATYESGFVIDKFPISRPNLTFSTLTVSNMSPEDSSIYLCSGRTGGETQYFGPGTRLLVL.